Following are 17 T cell receptor beta chains from one sample sequenced in a study of vaccination effects on CD4 cells after COVID-19. CD4+ T cells specific for antigen were expanded with viral peptide pools by the ViraFEST assay before sequencing. Having been cultured for roughly 10 days, the cells underwent CD4+ T cell isolation. PCR showed that the person got SARS-CoV-2 infection at some point between March and December 2020. Clones were read by immunoSEQ multiplex PCR, and TCRdb kept only the in-frame ones, dropping some. The table shows around 40,000 clones, with over 60% occurring only once. These receptors are not linked to any known antigen. The sequencing here drew on CD4+ T cells from PBMCs cultured with a peptide pool, taken before COVID-19 vaccination. The receptors shown here come from a human donor who had a prior SARS-CoV-2 infection.

The chain links TRBV6-5 to TRBJ2-6; no firm D call. Germline V gene lookup returns CDR1 MNHEY and CDR2 SVGAGI. The CDR3 loop spans 15 amino acids. V was cut by 3 bases and J by 0 bases, with 6 bases left in between. The CDR3 nucleotides read TGTGCCAGCAGTTATTTAAACTCTGGGGCCAACGTCCTGACTTTC. Protein: CASSYLNSGANVLTF.

The CDR3 loop is CASSSTSTDTQYF. In DNA, the CDR3 is TGTGCCAGCAGCTCCACTAGCACAGATACGCAGTATTTT. The chain has TRBV7-3 and TRBJ2-3; D not resolved. The V and J ends lost 4 bases and 0 bases respectively, with 5 bases between them. Germline assignment: CDR1 SGHTA and CDR2 FQGTGA. The CDR3 extends over 13 amino acids.

The chain is built from TRBV2 and TRBJ1-5; D is uncertain. This CDR3 contains 14 residues. Trimming left V 4 bases short and J 4 bases short, with 11 bases between. Germline CDR1 SNHLY, CDR2 FYNNEI. The CDR3 nucleotides are TGTGCCAGCAGTGCACGGGCCAGGAATCAGCCCCAGCATTTT. It codes for CASSARARNQPQHF.

The chain combines TRBV10-3 with TRBJ2-3; TRBD2 aligns across 9 bases. This CDR3 is 14 amino acids long. V was pared by 4 bases and J by 1 base, with 0 bases of the junction left unmatched. Germline CDR1 and CDR2: ENHRY and SYGVKD. The CDR3 DNA reads TGTGCCATCAGTGTAGCGGGGGGCACAGATACGCAGTATTTT. This encodes CAISVAGGTDTQYF.

This clone was counted only a few times. The chain employs TRBV4-3 and TRBJ2-3; no definite D call. The length of the CDR3 is 13 residues. The V and J ends lost 1 base and 5 bases respectively, with 7 bases between them. CDR1 is LGHNA, CDR2 YSLEER, per germline. CDR3 bases: TGCGCCAGCAGCCAAGTTTTCCGAGATACGCAGTATTTT. This translates into CASSQVFRDTQYF.

J is TRBJ2-2 and V is TRBV11-2; 8 positions agree with TRBD2. V shed 1 base and J 6 bases; nucleotides not matched to a gene: 13. Germline V CDR1 and CDR2: SGHAT, FQNNGV. The CDR3 sequence is 18 residues long. As DNA, the CDR3 is TGTGCCAGCAGCTTAGCCCAAGCCGGGACTAGAGCATCCGGGGAGCTGTTTTTT. Protein sequence: CASSLAQAGTRASGELFF.

J is TRBJ1-2 and V is TRBV2; unclear D gene. Germline-derived CDR1 and CDR2 are SNHLY and FYNNEI. The CDR3 is made up of 13 amino acids. V was cut by 1 base and J by 4 bases, with 7 bases left in between. The CDR3 protein is CASSEDGFYGYTF. The CDR3 bases are TGTGCCAGCAGTGAAGACGGATTCTATGGCTACACCTTC.

The V call is TRBV6-5, the J call TRBJ2-5, with 9 bases lining up with TRBD2. After removal of 8 bases from V and 2 bases from J, the junction contained 6 bases not matched to a gene. Germline loops: CDR1 MNHEY, CDR2 SVGAGI. This CDR3 is 14 amino acids long. The CDR3 DNA follows: TGTGCCAGCCGGGGGCTAGCGGGGCAAGAGACCCAGTACTTC. It yields the protein CASRGLAGQETQYF.

V is TRBV23-1 and J is TRBJ2-2, with D uncertain. TRBV23-1 is given ORF status, its function remaining uncertain. The CDR3 totals 16 residues. Trimming left V 0 bases short and J 0 bases short, with 8 bases between. In DNA, the CDR3 is TGCGCCAGCAGTCAATCGAAGGGCCCGAACACCGGGGAGCTGTTTTTT. Translating gives CASSQSKGPNTGELFF.

This chain connects TRBV24-1 to TRBJ2-2, with 7 positions matching TRBD1. V lost 7 bases to trimming and J lost 4 bases; unmatched junction nucleotides: 8. The CDR3 runs to 15 residues. Germline V CDR1 and CDR2: KGHDR, SFDVKD. The CDR3 sequence: CATRPGQAGTGELFF. CDR3 nucleotides: TGTGCCACCAGACCTGGACAGGCGGGCACCGGGGAGCTGTTTTTT.

The rearrangement links TRBV27 to TRBJ1-2; 9 bases are a match to TRBD1. Germline trimming cut 4 bases from V and 3 bases from J; bases unmatched to any gene: 6. The length of the CDR3 is 15 residues. Germline V CDR1 and CDR2: MNHEY, SMNVEV (reference sequence). As DNA, the CDR3 is TGTGCCAGCAGTTCCTGGACAGGGGCGGACTATGGCTACACCTTC. The encoded protein is CASSSWTGADYGYTF.

This clone occurred a few times. This chain uses TRBV7-9 with TRBJ1-1; the D is unclear. V was cut by 5 bases and J by 7 bases, with 8 bases left in between. CDR1 and CDR2 from the germline V gene are SEHNR and FQNEAQ (reference sequence). There are 11 residues in the CDR3. In DNA, the CDR3 is TGTGCCAGCAGCCCAGGATTTGAAGCTTTCTTT. Amino acid sequence: CASSPGFEAFF.

The rearrangement links TRBV10-3 to TRBJ2-3; TRBD1 aligns across 8 bases. CDR1 and CDR2 (germline): ENHRY, SYGVKD. The V segment lost 6 bases and the J segment 4 bases; nucleotides outside the gene matches: 3. The CDR3 runs to 13 residues. The CDR3 DNA reads as TGTGCCATCAGAGGACAGGGCCCAGATACGCAGTATTTT. Translated: CAIRGQGPDTQYF.

V and J are TRBV23-1 and TRBJ1-2, with D possibly matching TRBD1 (5 bases). TRBV23-1 is an open reading frame, and its role is uncertain. Trimming pared 2 bases from V and 4 bases from J, leaving 14 bases between. This CDR3 spans 15 amino acids. The CDR3 sequence: CASSQPTCRVYGYTF. As DNA, the CDR3 is TGCGCCAGCAGTCAACCCACCTGCAGGGTCTATGGCTACACCTTC.

The chain carries TRBV7-6 and TRBJ2-4; 9 positions match TRBD1. Germline V gene data show CDR1 as SGHVS and CDR2 as FNYEAQ. The CDR3 length is 20 residues. Losses at the gene ends were 2 bases for V and 0 bases for J; bases not matched to a gene: 14. The CDR3: CASSLYAGQGTNLAKNIQYF. The CDR3 DNA is TGTGCCAGCAGCTTATATGCGGGACAGGGAACGAACTTAGCCAAAAACATTCAGTACTTC.

In this sample, this clone turned up once. This rearrangement joins TRBV6-5 to TRBJ2-3, with D possibly TRBD1 on 6 matching bases. In germline, CDR1 is MNHEY, CDR2 SVGAGI. V dropped 5 bases and J dropped 2 bases, with 11 bases sitting between them. The CDR3 loop spans 14 amino acids. The CDR3 nucleotides read TGTGCCAGCAGTCTACAGGGTCCCACAGATACGCAGTATTTT. Translation gives CASSLQGPTDTQYF.

The V gene is TRBV5-1, the J gene TRBJ2-3, with 15 bases identical to TRBD2. CDR1 SGHRS and CDR2 YFSETQ come from the germline V gene. Unmatched junction bases numbered 3, after V lost 4 bases and J lost 3 bases. The CDR3 has 16 amino acids. The CDR3 DNA sequence: TGCGCCAGCAGCCGGGGGACTAGCGGGAGGACAGATACGCAGTATTTT. This translates into CASSRGTSGRTDTQYF.